The rows below give T cell receptor beta chains drawn from one sample of a study of Ad26.COV2.S vaccination and SARS-CoV-2 variants. Assay: immunoSEQ multiplex PCR; the TCRdb copy retains only in-frame clones and omits some. Of 300,000 to 400,000 clones in the sample, 80% to 90% were seen once. The material sequenced was peripheral blood, taken in a trial of Ad26.COV2.S vaccine versus placebo. These receptors came from a person aged 18-60 years who received the Ad26.COV2.S COVID-19 vaccine or a placebo. CDR3s include the opening cysteine and the closing phenylalanine or tryptophan. The D gene is left open where the match is weak. Some rows have no size entry. The others give once, few or many, or a class for an expanded clone.

j_call | v_call | clone_size | d_call | cdr3_aa | cdr3_nt
TRBJ1-2 | TRBV4-2 | NA | TRBD1 | CASSQAQDREGYGYTF | TGTGCCAGCAGCCAAGCCCAGGACAGGGAAGGCTATGGCTACACCTTC
TRBJ1-3 | TRBV9 | many | TRBD1 | CASSPSPGTGTSGNTIYF | TGTGCCAGCAGCCCTAGTCCCGGGACAGGAACCTCTGGAAACACCATATATTTT
TRBJ2-7 | TRBV25-1 | NA | TRBD1 | CASSETGTGVAEQYF | TGTGCCAGCAGTGAGACCGGGACAGGCGTGGCCGAGCAGTACTTC
TRBJ2-7 | TRBV6-5 | NA | NA | CAVLVSSYEQYF | TGTGCCGTCCTAGTAAGCTCCTACGAGCAGTACTTC
TRBJ1-6 | TRBV4-1 | NA | NA | CASSQPTSGSQVGSPLHF | TGCGCCAGCAGCCAGCCCACCTCGGGGTCGCAGGTCGGATCACCCCTCCACTTT
TRBJ2-7 | TRBV7-2 | NA | NA | CASSLVGGSGYEQYF | TGTGCCAGCAGCTTAGTCGGAGGGAGTGGGTACGAGCAGTACTTC
TRBJ1-1 | TRBV29-1 | NA | NA | CSASTVNTEAFF | TGCAGCGCCTCGACAGTGAACACTGAAGCTTTCTTT
TRBJ1-2 | TRBV5-1 | NA | TRBD1 | CASSAHTGGASRGYTF | TGCGCCAGCAGCGCCCATACAGGGGGCGCTTCCCGGGGCTACACCTTC
TRBJ1-1 | TRBV11-2 | NA | NA | CASSPHGLGVGAFF | TGTGCCAGCAGCCCCCACGGGCTCGGGGTTGGGGCTTTCTTT
TRBJ2-7 | TRBV7-9 | NA | NA | CASAGVSRGEQYF | TGTGCCAGCGCGGGTGTCTCACGGGGCGAGCAGTACTTC
TRBJ1-5 | TRBV7-9 | NA | NA | CASSLAGQGPEQPQHF | TGTGCCAGCAGCTTAGCGGGGCAGGGGCCCGAACAGCCCCAGCATTTT
TRBJ1-1 | TRBV19 | NA | NA | CASSIGVGEAFF | TGTGCCAGTAGTATAGGGGTTGGTGAAGCTTTCTTT
TRBJ2-2 | TRBV29-1 | NA | TRBD1 | CSAQTGGSTGELFF | TGCAGCGCCCAGACAGGGGGGAGCACCGGGGAGCTGTTTTTT
TRBJ1-1 | TRBV29-1 | few | NA | CSVAPASQAFF | TGCAGCGTTGCCCCGGCGAGTCAAGCTTTCTTT
TRBJ1-1 | TRBV27 | NA | NA | CASSVYRALRANTEAFF | TGTGCCAGCAGTGTCTACCGGGCCCTGAGGGCGAACACTGAAGCTTTCTTT
TRBJ2-3 | TRBV27 | NA | NA | CASTKLGEGDTQYF | TGTGCCAGCACCAAACTCGGGGAAGGAGATACGCAGTATTTT
TRBJ2-5 | TRBV6-6 | once | NA | CASSLGGQTQYF | TGTGCCAGCAGTTTGGGGGGCCAGACCCAGTACTTC
TRBJ2-1 | TRBV24-1 | NA | NA | CATSDSRAGAQYNEQFF | TGTGCCACCAGTGATTCCCGTGCTGGGGCGCAATACAATGAGCAGTTCTTC
TRBJ1-2 | TRBV5-1 | NA | TRBD1 | CASSLAKGASYGYTF | TGCGCCAGCAGCTTGGCAAAGGGGGCAAGCTATGGCTACACCTTC
TRBJ2-1 | TRBV9 | NA | NA | CASSQQGSYNEQFF | TGTGCCAGCAGCCAACAGGGATCCTACAATGAGCAGTTCTTC
TRBJ2-5 | TRBV6-1 | once | TRBD1 | CASSEHGQELWETQYF | TGTGCCAGCAGTGAGCATGGACAGGAGTTGTGGGAGACCCAGTACTTC
TRBJ2-7 | TRBV15 | NA | NA | CATSRDSQVTYEQYF | TGTGCCACCAGCAGAGATAGTCAAGTAACCTACGAGCAGTACTTC
TRBJ2-7 | TRBV5-6 | once | NA | CASSFGDTAYEQYF | TGTGCCAGCAGCTTTGGGGACACCGCCTACGAGCAGTACTTC
TRBJ1-1 | TRBV12-3/TRBV12-4 | NA | NA | CASSLRGVEAFF | TGTGCCAGCAGTTTACGAGGGGTTGAGGCTTTCTTT
TRBJ2-7 | TRBV2 | few | NA | CASSEVQDPYF | TGTGCCAGCAGTGAAGTACAGGATCCGTACTTC
TRBJ1-2 | TRBV6-5 | NA | NA | CASSRRDSVYGYTF | TGTGCCAGCAGTCGCCGGGACTCTGTATATGGCTACACCTTC
TRBJ1-4 | TRBV18 | NA | NA | CASSPRGDEKLFF | TGTGCCAGCTCACCGAGGGGGGATGAAAAACTGTTTTTT
TRBJ2-7 | TRBV2 | NA | NA | CASSDRIGVSYEQYF | TGTGCCAGCAGTGATAGGATAGGGGTTTCCTACGAGCAGTACTTC
TRBJ1-1 | TRBV10-2 | NA | TRBD1 | CASSWGQGGTEAFF | TGCGCCAGCAGCTGGGGACAGGGAGGCACTGAAGCTTTCTTT
TRBJ2-7 | TRBV11-2 | NA | TRBD2 | CASSEGGLAGVINYEQYF | TGTGCCAGCAGCGAAGGGGGACTAGCGGGGGTCATCAACTACGAGCAGTACTTC
TRBJ2-7 | TRBV2 | NA | NA | CASSERAAENEQYF | TGTGCCAGCAGTGAACGGGCGGCAGAAAACGAGCAGTACTTC
TRBJ2-2 | TRBV5-6 | NA | NA | CASSLWVTGELFF | TGTGCCAGCAGCTTGTGGGTTACCGGGGAGCTGTTTTTT